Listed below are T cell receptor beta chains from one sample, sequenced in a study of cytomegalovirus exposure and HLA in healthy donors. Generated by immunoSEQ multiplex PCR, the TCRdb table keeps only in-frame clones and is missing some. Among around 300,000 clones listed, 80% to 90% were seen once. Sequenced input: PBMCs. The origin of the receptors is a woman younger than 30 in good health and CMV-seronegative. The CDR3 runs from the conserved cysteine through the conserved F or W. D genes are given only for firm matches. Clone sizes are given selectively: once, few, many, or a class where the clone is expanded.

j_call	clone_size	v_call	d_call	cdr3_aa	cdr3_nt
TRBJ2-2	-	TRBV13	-	CASSLGLAGELFF	TGTGCCAGCAGCTTAGGCCTTGCCGGGGAGCTGTTTTTT
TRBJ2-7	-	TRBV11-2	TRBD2	CASTLTGLAGGTYEQYF	TGTGCCAGCACCCTCACTGGGCTAGCGGGGGGAACCTACGAGCAGTACTTC
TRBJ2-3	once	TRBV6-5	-	CASSFSGDTQYF	TGTGCCAGCAGTTTTTCAGGAGATACGCAGTATTTT
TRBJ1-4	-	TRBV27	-	CASSNLDRLLTNEKLFF	TGTGCCAGCAGCAACCTCGACAGGCTCTTAACTAATGAAAAACTGTTTTTT
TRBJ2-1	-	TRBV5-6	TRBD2	CASRPWGGNEQFF	TGTGCCAGCAGACCGTGGGGGGGCAATGAGCAGTTCTTC
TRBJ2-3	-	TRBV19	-	CASSIAEFTDTQYF	TGTGCCAGTAGTATCGCGGAGTTCACAGATACGCAGTATTTT
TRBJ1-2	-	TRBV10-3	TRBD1	CAIRTNRGDNYGYTF	TGTGCCATCAGGACCAACAGGGGGGACAACTATGGCTACACCTTC
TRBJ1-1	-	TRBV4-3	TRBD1	CASSQGTGISNTEAFF	TGCGCCAGCAGCCAAGGGACAGGGATTTCGAACACTGAAGCTTTCTTT
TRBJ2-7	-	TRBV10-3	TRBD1	CAITARYSGTGDRGEQYF	TGTGCCATCACGGCCCGTTATTCCGGGACAGGGGACCGGGGCGAGCAGTACTTC
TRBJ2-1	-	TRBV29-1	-	CSVGGQGSYNEQFF	TGCAGCGTTGGTGGTCAGGGCAGCTACAATGAGCAGTTCTTC
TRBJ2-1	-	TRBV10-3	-	CASSMGLNSYNEQFF	TGTGCCAGTTCTATGGGACTGAACTCCTACAATGAGCAGTTCTTC
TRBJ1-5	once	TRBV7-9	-	CASSPHGGSQRDSNQPQHF	TGTGCCAGCAGCCCCCATGGGGGCAGCCAACGTGATAGCAATCAGCCCCAGCATTTT
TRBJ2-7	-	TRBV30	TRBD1	CAWLATGPSYEQYF	TGTGCCTGGTTAGCGACAGGGCCTTCCTACGAGCAGTACTTC
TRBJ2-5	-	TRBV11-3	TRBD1	CASSLTDRGGSETQYF	TGTGCCAGCAGCCTTACCGACAGGGGGGGGTCAGAGACCCAGTACTTC
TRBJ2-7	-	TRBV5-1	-	CASSEEPASYEQYF	TGCGCCAGCAGCGAGGAACCAGCGTCCTACGAGCAGTACTTC
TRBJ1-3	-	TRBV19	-	CASSIGGVSGNTIYF	TGTGCCAGTAGTATCGGGGGAGTATCTGGAAACACCATATATTTT
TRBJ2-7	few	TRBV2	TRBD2	CASSMGLATYEQYF	TGTGCCAGCAGCATGGGACTAGCGACCTACGAGCAGTACTTC
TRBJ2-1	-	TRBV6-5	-	CASSSRRGTVSNEQFF	TGTGCCAGCAGTTCCCGCCGGGGGACGGTTTCCAATGAGCAGTTCTTC
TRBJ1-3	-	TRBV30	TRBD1	CAWVTGVGNTIYF	TGTGCCTGGGTGACAGGGGTCGGAAACACCATATATTTT
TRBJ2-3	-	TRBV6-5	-	CASSSPLAGNTDTQYF	TGTGCCAGCAGTTCCCCCCTGGCAGGGAACACAGATACGCAGTATTTT
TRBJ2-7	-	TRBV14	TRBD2	CASSLRLAGAPYEQYF	TGTGCCAGCAGCTTGAGACTAGCGGGAGCACCCTACGAGCAGTACTTC
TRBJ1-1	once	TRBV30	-	CAWSFGRITEAFF	TGTGCCTGGAGTTTTGGGAGGATCACTGAAGCTTTCTTT
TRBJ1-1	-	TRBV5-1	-	CASSWNGANTEAFF	TGCGCCAGCAGCTGGAACGGAGCGAACACTGAAGCTTTCTTT
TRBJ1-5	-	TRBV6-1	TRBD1	CASSGQGGGQPQHF	TGTGCCAGCAGCGGACAGGGTGGCGGTCAGCCCCAGCATTTT
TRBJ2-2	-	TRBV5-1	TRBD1	CASSEGQGAGELFF	TGCGCCAGCAGCGAGGGACAGGGGGCCGGGGAGCTGTTTTTT
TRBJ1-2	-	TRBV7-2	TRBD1	CASSLGTGMGYGYTF	TGTGCCAGCAGCTTAGGGACAGGGATGGGGTATGGCTACACCTTC
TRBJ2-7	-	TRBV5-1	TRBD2	CASSSGLAGGRYEQYF	TGCGCCAGCAGCTCGGGACTAGCGGGAGGGCGCTACGAGCAGTACTTC
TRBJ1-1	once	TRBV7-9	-	CASTKPSIGRGTEAFF	TGTGCCAGCACTAAACCCAGTATTGGCCGGGGCACTGAAGCTTTCTTT
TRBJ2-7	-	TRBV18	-	CASSERYAGIVEQYF	TGTGCCAGCTCGGAAAGGTATGCGGGGATAGTCGAGCAGTACTTC
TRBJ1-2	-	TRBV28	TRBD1	CASLTSPSGTGNGYTF	TGTGCCAGCCTTACTTCCCCTTCCGGGACAGGGAATGGCTACACCTTC
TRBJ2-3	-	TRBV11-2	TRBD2	CASSLVPSGGGTDTQYF	TGTGCCAGCAGCTTAGTTCCCAGCGGGGGAGGGACAGATACGCAGTATTTT
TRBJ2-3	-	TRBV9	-	CASSVVGADTQYF	TGTGCCAGCAGCGTAGTAGGGGCAGATACGCAGTATTTT
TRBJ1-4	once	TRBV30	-	CAYSTDQWEKLFF	TGTGCCTACTCGACAGATCAATGGGAAAAACTGTTTTTT
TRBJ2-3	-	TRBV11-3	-	CASSLDNPGLDTQYF	TGTGCCAGCAGCTTAGATAACCCGGGACTAGATACGCAGTATTTT
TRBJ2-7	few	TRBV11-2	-	CAIRSTAYEQYF	TGTGCCATCAGGAGCACCGCCTACGAGCAGTACTTC
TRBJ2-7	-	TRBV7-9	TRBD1	CASSLGSGGWIGYEQYF	TGTGCCAGCAGCTTAGGTTCAGGGGGCTGGATCGGGTACGAGCAGTACTTC
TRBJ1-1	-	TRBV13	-	CASRVEEGAEAFF	TGTGCCAGCAGGGTAGAGGAAGGGGCTGAAGCTTTCTTT
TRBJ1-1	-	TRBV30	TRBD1	CAWSVGTFFGQGILNTEAFF	TGTGCCTGGAGTGTTGGTACCTTCTTCGGACAGGGGATACTGAACACTGAAGCTTTCTTT
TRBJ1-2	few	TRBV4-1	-	CASSQQPPWAYGYTF	TGCGCCAGCAGCCAACAACCCCCGTGGGCCTATGGCTACACCTTC
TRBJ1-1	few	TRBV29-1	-	CSVVLFLLGQGGEAFF	TGCAGCGTCGTTCTTTTCCTGTTGGGACAAGGAGGTGAAGCTTTCTTT
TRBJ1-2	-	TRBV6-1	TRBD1	CASSVQGMDGYTF	TGTGCCAGCAGTGTACAGGGGATGGATGGCTACACCTTC
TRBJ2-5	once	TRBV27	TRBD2	CASSPIAGVEETQYF	TGTGCCAGCAGTCCAATAGCGGGAGTGGAAGAGACCCAGTACTTC
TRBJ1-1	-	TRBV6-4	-	CASSAAPGVPEAFF	TGTGCCAGCAGTGCCGCCCCGGGGGTCCCTGAAGCTTTCTTT
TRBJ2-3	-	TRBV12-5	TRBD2	CASGPPGRGVASSQYF	TGTGCTAGTGGCCCTCCCGGGAGGGGTGTTGCGTCTTCGCAGTATTTT
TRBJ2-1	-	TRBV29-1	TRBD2	CSVEGAGGPYSYNEQFF	TGCAGCGTTGAAGGAGCGGGGGGTCCCTATTCGTACAATGAGCAGTTCTTC
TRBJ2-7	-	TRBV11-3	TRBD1	CASSLDEDRGYEQYF	TGTGCCAGCAGCTTAGATGAGGACAGGGGATACGAGCAGTACTTC
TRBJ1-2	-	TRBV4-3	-	CASSQMGQPNYGYTF	TGCGCCAGCAGCCAAATGGGGCAGCCTAACTATGGCTACACCTTC
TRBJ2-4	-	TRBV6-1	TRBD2	CASSEFGGRDIQYF	TGTGCCAGCAGTGAATTTGGCGGGAGGGACATTCAGTACTTC
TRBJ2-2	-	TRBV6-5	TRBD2	CASSWGGVGTGELFF	TGTGCCAGCAGTTGGGGGGGAGTAGGAACCGGGGAGCTGTTTTTT
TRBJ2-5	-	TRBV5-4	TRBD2	CASSLGTSGVQETQYF	TGTGCCAGCAGCTTGGGGACTAGCGGGGTCCAAGAGACCCAGTACTTC
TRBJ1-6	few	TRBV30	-	CAWRLTPSPLHF	TGTGCCTGGAGGCTTACACCCTCACCCCTCCACTTT
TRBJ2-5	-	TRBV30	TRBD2	CAWSPGTSGRLGRETQYF	TGTGCCTGGAGTCCCGGGACTAGCGGGAGATTAGGGAGGGAGACCCAGTACTTC
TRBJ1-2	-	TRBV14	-	CASSPWTNYGYTF	TGTGCCAGCAGCCCTTGGACAAACTATGGCTACACCTTC
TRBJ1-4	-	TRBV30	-	CAWKNSNEKLFF	TGTGCCTGGAAGAACTCCAATGAAAAACTGTTTTTT
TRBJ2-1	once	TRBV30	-	CAWSARHWSVYGNEQFF	TGTGCCTGGAGCGCTCGTCATTGGAGCGTTTACGGAAATGAGCAGTTCTTC
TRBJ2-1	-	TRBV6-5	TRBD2	CASSYLLAGGRHEQFF	TGTGCCAGCAGTTATCTTCTAGCGGGGGGCCGGCATGAGCAGTTCTTC
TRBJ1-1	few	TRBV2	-	CASSESAGANTEAFF	TGTGCCAGCAGTGAAAGTGCGGGGGCGAACACTGAAGCTTTCTTT